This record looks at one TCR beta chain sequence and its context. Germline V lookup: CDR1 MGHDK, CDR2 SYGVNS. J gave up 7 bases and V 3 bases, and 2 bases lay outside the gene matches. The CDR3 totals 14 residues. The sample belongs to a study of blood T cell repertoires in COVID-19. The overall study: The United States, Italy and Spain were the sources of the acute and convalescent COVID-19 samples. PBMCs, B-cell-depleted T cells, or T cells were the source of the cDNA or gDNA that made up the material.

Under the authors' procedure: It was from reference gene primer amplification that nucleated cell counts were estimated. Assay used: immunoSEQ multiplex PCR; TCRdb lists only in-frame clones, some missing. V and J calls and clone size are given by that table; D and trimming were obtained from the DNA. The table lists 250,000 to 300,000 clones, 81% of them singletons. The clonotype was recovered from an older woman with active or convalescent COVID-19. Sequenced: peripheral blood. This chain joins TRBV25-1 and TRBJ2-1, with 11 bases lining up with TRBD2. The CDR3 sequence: CASSEASGGNEQFF. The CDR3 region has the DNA TGTGCCAGCAGTGAGGCTAGCGGGGGGAATGAGCAGTTCTTC.